This TCR beta chain was retrieved from a study of T cell responses to AZD1222 COVID-19 vaccine. Study-level points and caveats: Most donors were white British, females outnumbered males, and clonal diversity was possibly underestimated. In the spike-specific TCR repertoire, nearly half reportedly target unmutated variant regions. The study found Spike-specific TCR breadth and depth rose after two AZD1222 doses.

Worth noting for this clone: Its antigen is undetermined.

CDR1 is ENHRY, CDR2 SYGVKD, per germline. Trimming took 3 bases from V and 2 from J, leaving 6 bases between them. The CDR3 contains 13 residues. Timing groups of about 4 and about 12 weeks for second doses were pooled. TCRdb's table, derived via immunoSEQ multiplex PCR, lists solely in-frame clones and lacks some. There are 100,000 to 150,000 clones in the sample; around 90% occur only once, and approximately 2% lies in the top ten. This specimen was peripheral blood, taken 28 days after the second AZD1222 dose. The chain recombines TRBV10-3 with TRBJ2-3; no reliable D call. The sequence was collected from an adult who received the AZD1222 COVID-19 vaccine. The CDR3 nucleotides are TGTGCCATCAGTGATGGCCTCACAGATACGCAGTATTTT. It translates to CAISDGLTDTQYF.